The entry that follows covers one T cell receptor beta chain sequence. Its target is not known. The entry originates in a study of beta chain features in type 1 diabetes. V dropped 3 bases and J dropped 6; count of bases not matched to a gene: 20. This CDR3 is built from 19 residues. Germline CDR1 and CDR2: LGHNA and YNFKEQ. Reverse transcribing all isolated RNA meant expressed TCRB transcripts were sequenced. Produced via immunoSEQ multiplex PCR; TCRdb's table is partial and in-frame only. The profile shows a few hundred thousand clones, around 13% of them singletons. Notes on the study in general: Shorter TCRB CDR3s, moderately but significantly so, were found in Type 1 diabetes patients in all four CD4+ subsets. An over-representation of cells with high TCR expression could result from cDNA sequencing.

The J gene is TRBJ2-3, the V gene TRBV4-2; 8 bases agree with TRBD2. Sample: naive CD4+ T cells from blood. This TCR derives from a man aged 18 to 29 in good health. The CDR3 here is CASSHERGPPGRALDTQYF. The CDR3 DNA is TGTGCCAGCAGCCACGAGCGGGGGCCTCCGGGAAGGGCCCTCGATACGCAGTATTTT.